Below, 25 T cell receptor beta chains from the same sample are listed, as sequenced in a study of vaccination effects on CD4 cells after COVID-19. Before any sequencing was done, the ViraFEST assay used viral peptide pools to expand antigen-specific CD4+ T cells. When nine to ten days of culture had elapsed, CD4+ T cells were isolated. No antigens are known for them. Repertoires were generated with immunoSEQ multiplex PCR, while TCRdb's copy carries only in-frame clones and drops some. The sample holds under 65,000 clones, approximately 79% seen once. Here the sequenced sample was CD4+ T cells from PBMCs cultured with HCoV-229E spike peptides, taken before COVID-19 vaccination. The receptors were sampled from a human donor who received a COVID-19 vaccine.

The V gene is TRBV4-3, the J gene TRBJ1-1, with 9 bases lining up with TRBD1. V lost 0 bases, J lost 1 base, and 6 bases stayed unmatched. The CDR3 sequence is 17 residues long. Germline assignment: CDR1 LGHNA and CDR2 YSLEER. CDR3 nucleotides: TGCGCCAGCAGCCAAGATCGGCCGGGACAGGGGAACACTGAAGCTTTCTTT. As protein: CASSQDRPGQGNTEAFF.

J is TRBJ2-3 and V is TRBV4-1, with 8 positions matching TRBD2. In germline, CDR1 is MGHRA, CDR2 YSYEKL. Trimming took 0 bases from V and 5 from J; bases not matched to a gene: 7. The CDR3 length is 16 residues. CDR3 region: CASSQDSTAGVDTQYF. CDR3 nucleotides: TGCGCCAGCAGCCAAGACTCCACAGCGGGGGTAGATACGCAGTATTTT.

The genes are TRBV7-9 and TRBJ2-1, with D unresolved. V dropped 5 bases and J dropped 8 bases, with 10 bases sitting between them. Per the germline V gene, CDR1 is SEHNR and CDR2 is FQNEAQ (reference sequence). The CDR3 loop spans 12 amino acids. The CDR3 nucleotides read TGTGCCAGCAGCCCCGAAGCCCATGAGCAGTTCTTC. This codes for CASSPEAHEQFF.

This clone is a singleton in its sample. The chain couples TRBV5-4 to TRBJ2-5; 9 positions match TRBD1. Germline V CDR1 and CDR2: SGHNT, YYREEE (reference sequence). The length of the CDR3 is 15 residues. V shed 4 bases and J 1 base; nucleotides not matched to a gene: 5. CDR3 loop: CASSPTGGIQETQYF. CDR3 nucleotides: TGTGCCAGCAGCCCGACAGGGGGGATCCAAGAGACCCAGTACTTC.

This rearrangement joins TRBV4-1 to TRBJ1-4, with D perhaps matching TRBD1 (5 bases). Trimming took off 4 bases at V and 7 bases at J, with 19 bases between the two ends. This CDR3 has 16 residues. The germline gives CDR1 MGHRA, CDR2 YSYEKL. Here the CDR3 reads CASSRESGTPTEKLFF. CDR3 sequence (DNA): TGCGCCAGCAGCCGAGAATCCGGGACGCCGACTGAAAAACTGTTTTTT.

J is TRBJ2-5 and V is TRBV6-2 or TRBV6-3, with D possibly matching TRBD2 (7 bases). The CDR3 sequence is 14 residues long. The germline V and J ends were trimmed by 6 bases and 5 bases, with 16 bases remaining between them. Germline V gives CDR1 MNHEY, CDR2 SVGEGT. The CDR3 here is CASSGGGARETQYF. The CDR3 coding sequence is TGTGCCAGCAGCGGAGGGGGGGCCCGGGAGACCCAGTACTTC.

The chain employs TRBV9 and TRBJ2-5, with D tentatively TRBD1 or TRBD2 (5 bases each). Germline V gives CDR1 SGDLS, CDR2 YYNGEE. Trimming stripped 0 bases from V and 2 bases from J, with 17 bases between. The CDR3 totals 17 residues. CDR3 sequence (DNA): TGTGCCAGCAGCGTAGGCCTTGGGGGACGGATACAAGAGACCCAGTACTTC. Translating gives CASSVGLGGRIQETQYF.

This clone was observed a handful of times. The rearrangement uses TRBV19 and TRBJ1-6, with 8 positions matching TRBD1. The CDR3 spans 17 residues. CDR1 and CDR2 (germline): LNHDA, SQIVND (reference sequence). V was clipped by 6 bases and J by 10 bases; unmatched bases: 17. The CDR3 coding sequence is TGTGCCAGTAGGACCGGACAGGGCCCGGGGGCGCCCTCACCCCTCCACTTT. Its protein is CASRTGQGPGAPSPLHF.

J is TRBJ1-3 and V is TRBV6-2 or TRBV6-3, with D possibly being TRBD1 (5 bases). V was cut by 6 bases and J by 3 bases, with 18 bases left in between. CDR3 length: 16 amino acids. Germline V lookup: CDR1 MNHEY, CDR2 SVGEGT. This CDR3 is CASSLMGPGNGNTIYF. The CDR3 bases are TGTGCCAGCAGCCTGATGGGACCGGGTAATGGAAACACCATATATTTT.

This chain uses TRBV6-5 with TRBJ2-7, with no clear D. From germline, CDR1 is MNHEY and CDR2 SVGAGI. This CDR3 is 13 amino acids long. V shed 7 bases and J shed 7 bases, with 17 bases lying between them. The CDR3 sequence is CASTQPPLYEQYV. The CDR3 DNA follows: TGTGCCAGCACTCAGCCCCCCCTCTATGAGCAGTACGTC.

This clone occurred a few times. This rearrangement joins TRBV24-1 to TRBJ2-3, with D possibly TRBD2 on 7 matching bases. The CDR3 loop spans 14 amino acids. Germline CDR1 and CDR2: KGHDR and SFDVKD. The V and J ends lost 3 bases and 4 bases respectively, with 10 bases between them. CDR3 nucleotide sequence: TGTGCCACCAGTGATCCCGGGGGGCCAGATACGCAGTATTTT. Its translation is CATSDPGGPDTQYF.

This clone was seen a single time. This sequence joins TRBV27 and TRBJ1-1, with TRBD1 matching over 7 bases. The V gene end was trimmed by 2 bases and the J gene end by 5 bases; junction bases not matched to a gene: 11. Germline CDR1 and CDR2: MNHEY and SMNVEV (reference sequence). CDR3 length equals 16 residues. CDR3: CASSLRAGGSSTEAFF. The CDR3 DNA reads TGTGCCAGCAGTTTAAGGGCAGGGGGGAGCAGTACTGAAGCTTTCTTT.

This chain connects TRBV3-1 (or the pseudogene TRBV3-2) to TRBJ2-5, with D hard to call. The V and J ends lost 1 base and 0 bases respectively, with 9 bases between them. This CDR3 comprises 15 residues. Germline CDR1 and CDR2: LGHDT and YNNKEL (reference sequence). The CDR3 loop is CASSQAYRYQETQYF. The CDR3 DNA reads TGTGCCAGCAGCCAAGCATACAGATACCAAGAGACCCAGTACTTC.

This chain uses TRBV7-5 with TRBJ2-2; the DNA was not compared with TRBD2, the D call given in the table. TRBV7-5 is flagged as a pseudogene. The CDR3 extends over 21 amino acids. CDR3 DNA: TGTGCCAGAAGCTTAGGCCTGGGACTAGCGGGGGGGAAAGAGAACACCGGGGAGCTGTTTTTT. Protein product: CARSLGLGLAGGKENTGELFF.

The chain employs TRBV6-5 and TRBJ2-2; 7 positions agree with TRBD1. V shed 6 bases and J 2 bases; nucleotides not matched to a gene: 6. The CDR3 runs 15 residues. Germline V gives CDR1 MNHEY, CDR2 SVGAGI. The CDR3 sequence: CASRAGTVNTGELFF. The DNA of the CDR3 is TGTGCCAGCAGAGCTGGGACAGTAAACACCGGGGAGCTGTTTTTT.

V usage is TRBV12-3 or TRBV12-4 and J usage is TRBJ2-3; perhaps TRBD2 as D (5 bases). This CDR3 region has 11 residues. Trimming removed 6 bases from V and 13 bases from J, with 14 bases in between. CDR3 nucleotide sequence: TGTGCCAGCAGCGCTACCGGGATGGAGTATTTT. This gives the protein CASSATGMEYF.

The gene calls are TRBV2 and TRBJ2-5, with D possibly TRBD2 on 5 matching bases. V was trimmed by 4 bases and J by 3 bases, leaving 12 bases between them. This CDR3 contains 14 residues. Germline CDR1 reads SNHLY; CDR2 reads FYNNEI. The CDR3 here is CASSVSPGKETQYF. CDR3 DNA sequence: TGTGCCAGCAGTGTATCGCCGGGGAAAGAGACCCAGTACTTC.

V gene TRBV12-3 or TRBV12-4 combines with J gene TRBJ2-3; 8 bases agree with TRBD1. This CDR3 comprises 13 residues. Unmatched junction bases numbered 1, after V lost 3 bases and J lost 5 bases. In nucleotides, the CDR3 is TGTGCCAGCAGTTTTGACAGGGGAGATACGCAGTATTTT. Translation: CASSFDRGDTQYF.

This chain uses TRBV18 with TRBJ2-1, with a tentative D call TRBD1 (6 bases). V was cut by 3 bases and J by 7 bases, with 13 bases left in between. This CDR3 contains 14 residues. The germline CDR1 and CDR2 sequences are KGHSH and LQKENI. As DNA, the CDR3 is TGTGCCAGCTCACCTGGACAGCTCTTTAATGAGCAGTTCTTC. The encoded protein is CASSPGQLFNEQFF.

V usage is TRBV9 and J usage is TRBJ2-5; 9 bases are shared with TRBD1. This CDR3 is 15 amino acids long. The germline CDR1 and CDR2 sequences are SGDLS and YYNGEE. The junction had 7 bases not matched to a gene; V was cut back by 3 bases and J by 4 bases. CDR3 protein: CASSAEQGAGETQYF. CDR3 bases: TGTGCCAGCAGCGCCGAACAGGGGGCTGGAGAGACCCAGTACTTC.

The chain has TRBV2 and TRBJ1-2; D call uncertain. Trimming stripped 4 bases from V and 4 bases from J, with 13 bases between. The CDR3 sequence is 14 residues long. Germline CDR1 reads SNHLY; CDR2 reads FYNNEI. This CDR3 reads CASSGRGRGYGYTF. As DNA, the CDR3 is TGTGCCAGCAGTGGGCGAGGTCGGGGCTATGGCTACACCTTC.

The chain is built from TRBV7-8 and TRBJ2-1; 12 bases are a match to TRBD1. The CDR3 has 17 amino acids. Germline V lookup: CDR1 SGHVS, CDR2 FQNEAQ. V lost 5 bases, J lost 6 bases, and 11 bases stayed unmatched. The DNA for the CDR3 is TGTGCCAGCAGCATACATTCCGGGACAGGGGGCCGCAATGAGCAGTTCTTC. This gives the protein CASSIHSGTGGRNEQFF.

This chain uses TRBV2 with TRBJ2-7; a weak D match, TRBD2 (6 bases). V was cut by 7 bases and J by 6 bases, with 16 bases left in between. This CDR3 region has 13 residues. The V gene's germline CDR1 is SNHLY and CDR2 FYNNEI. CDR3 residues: CASTGLDGGEQYV. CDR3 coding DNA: TGTGCCAGCACGGGGCTCGACGGGGGCGAGCAGTACGTC.

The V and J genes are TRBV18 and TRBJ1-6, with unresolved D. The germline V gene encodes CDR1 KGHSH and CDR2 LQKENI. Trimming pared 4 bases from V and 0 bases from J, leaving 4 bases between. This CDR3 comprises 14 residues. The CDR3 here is CASSLNSYNSPLHF. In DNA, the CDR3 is TGTGCCAGCTCACTGAACTCCTATAATTCACCCCTCCACTTT.

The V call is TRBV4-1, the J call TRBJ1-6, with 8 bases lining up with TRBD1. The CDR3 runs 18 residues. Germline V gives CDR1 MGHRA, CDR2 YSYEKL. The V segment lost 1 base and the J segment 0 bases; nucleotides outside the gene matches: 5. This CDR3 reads CASSQGQGRSSYNSPLHF. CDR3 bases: TGCGCCAGCAGCCAAGGACAGGGGCGGAGCTCCTATAATTCACCCCTCCACTTT.